A single sample is the source of the 3 T cell receptor beta chains below, sequenced in a study of blood T cell repertoires in COVID-19. Sequenced by immunoSEQ multiplex PCR; TCRdb stores in-frame clones only, minus some. The sample consists of 150,000 to 200,000 clones, 85% to 90% of them appearing once. The sequenced material came from peripheral blood. The source is a person between 65 and 79 years old with COVID-19, enrolled during active disease.

This clone was detected ten times or more. This chain links TRBV28 with TRBJ2-3; a weak D match, TRBD2 (5 bases). The CDR3 contains 16 residues. Per germline, CDR1 MDHEN and CDR2 SYDVKM. The V end lost 6 bases, the J end lost 3 bases, and 19 bases lay between the germline ends. Here the CDR3 DNA reads TGTGCCAGCAGGGGCCCTAGGGAGATGGGGACAGATACGCAGTATTTT. Translation: CASRGPREMGTDTQYF.

The genes are TRBV7-3 and TRBJ2-2; 7 bases match TRBD1. V gave up 2 bases and J gave up 4 bases; unmatched junction bases: 7. Germline CDR1 and CDR2: SGHTA and FQGTGA. The CDR3 has 16 amino acids. CDR3 loop: CASSLQSGGITGELFF. The CDR3 DNA is TGTGCCAGCAGCTTACAGTCAGGGGGAATCACCGGGGAGCTGTTTTTT.

The V gene is TRBV9, the J gene TRBJ2-2; 13 bases are a match to TRBD2. Germline trimming cut 0 bases from V and 0 bases from J; bases unmatched to any gene: 2. Germline values: CDR1 SGDLS, CDR2 YYNGEE. This CDR3 is built from 18 residues. The CDR3 DNA sequence: TGTGCCAGCAGCGTAGGAACTAGCGGGAGGGCGAACACCGGGGAGCTGTTTTTT. This sequence encodes CASSVGTSGRANTGELFF. The entire variable domain, with the rest obtained from reference TRBV9 and TRBJ2-2, is as follows: DSGVTQTPKHLITATGQRVTLRCSPRSGDLSVYWYQQSLDQGLQFLIQYYNGEERAKGNILERFSAQQFPDLHSELNLSSLELGDSALYFCASSVGTSGRANTGELFFGEGSRLTVL.